Described below is a single T cell receptor (beta chain) sequence and its context. Antigen: not known. The data belong to a study of cytomegalovirus exposure and HLA in healthy donors. Broader study findings: Specificity of a few CMV-associated chains for CMV antigens was verified in vitro. The authors later found TCR association rates varying by HLA locus, with DRB1 most and HLA-C fewest. Analyses of presence and absence presupposed an approximately uniform sequencing depth across donors.

The PCR was carried out with 60 Vbeta primers and 13 Jbeta primers. The repertoire was sequenced with immunoSEQ multiplex PCR; TCRdb's copy has only in-frame clones and lacks some. The table includes over 150,000 clones, around 72% detected once. The material sequenced was PBMCs. The sequence was collected from a man between 50 and 59 years old in good health and CMV-seronegative.

The CDR3 sequence: CASRSGTDSYEQYF. The DNA for the CDR3 is TGCGCCAGCAGATCAGGGACAGATTCCTACGAGCAGTACTTC. The chain joins TRBV5-1 to TRBJ2-7; 7 bases agree with TRBD1. CDR1 and CDR2 (germline): SGHRS, YFSETQ. This CDR3 contains 14 residues. The V gene end was trimmed by 5 bases and the J gene end by 1 base; junction bases not matched to a gene: 6.